The entry that follows covers one T cell receptor beta chain sequence. Its antigen is unknown. One end of the junction does not line up with germline, which may come from a read error. This sample stems from a study of post-analysis software for immune sequencing data. The authors incorporated unique molecular identifiers into the TCR beta cDNA libraries. It was from roughly 1.1 to 9.2 million T cells that some 500,000 cDNA molecules came. TCRdb re-analysed the PCR reads in MiXCR, keeping a single row per CDR3 protein. The sample has roughly 700,000 distinct CDR3 sequences, 30% seen once. Findings of the study overall: Compared with controls, patients showed significantly lower normalized Chao1 diversity.

The receptor comes from a girl aged 10 to 17 with multiple sclerosis. The source material was blood.

The CDR3: CNARDSRGGRETQYF. The CDR3 region has the DNA TGCAATGCTAGAGATTCGCGCGGGGGGAGGGAGACCCAGTACTTC. V usage is TRBV20-1 and J usage is TRBJ2-4; 8 bases match TRBD2. The J call is in doubt because the DNA end fits TRBJ2-5 better. The length of the CDR3 is 15 residues. Germline CDR1 DFQATT, CDR2 SNEGSKA (reference sequence).